The 20 T cell receptor beta chains below all came from one sample that was sequenced in a study of shared clonotypes between healthy human individuals. Libraries were prepared by immunoSEQ multiplex PCR; TCRdb keeps only in-frame clonotypes and omits some of them. This sample yields about 480,000 clones, of which 70% to 80% are seen a single time; 10% to 15% belongs to the top ten. The specimen was PBMCs. The receptors were sampled from a middle-aged woman in good health. Some clones in this sample may be carry-over from other donors' samples.

V and J are TRBV7-6 and TRBJ2-5, with unresolved D. CDR1 is SGHVS, CDR2 FNYEAQ, per germline. The V end lost 3 bases, the J end lost 5 bases, and 10 bases lay between the germline ends. This CDR3 has 13 residues. Here the CDR3 reads CASSFSGQETQYF. CDR3 nucleotides: TGTGCCAGCAGCTTCTCAGGCCAGGAGACCCAGTACTTC.

The rearrangement links TRBV21-1 to TRBJ2-1; the tabulated D call, TRBD2, remains unverified against the DNA. TRBV21-1 is assigned pseudogene status. The CDR3 contains 14 residues. The CDR3 loop reads CASSKVGGYNEQFF. The CDR3 nucleotides read TGTGCCAGCAGCAAAGTAGGAGGGTACAATGAGCAGTTCTTC.

V gene TRBV27 combines with J gene TRBJ2-7; 16 nucleotides align to TRBD2. CDR3 length equals 16 residues. CDR1 and CDR2 from the germline V gene are MNHEY and SMNVEV (reference sequence). V was pared by 5 bases and J by 1 base, with 2 bases of the junction left unmatched. CDR3 DNA: TGTGCCAGCAGTCCGGGACTAGCGGGAGGGTCCTACGAGCAGTACTTC. Protein sequence: CASSPGLAGGSYEQYF.

The chain uses TRBV18 and TRBJ2-7, with unresolved D. The CDR3 sequence is 15 residues long. CDR1 KGHSH and CDR2 LQKENI come from the germline V gene. V was trimmed by 2 bases and J by 1 base, leaving 12 bases between them. As DNA, the CDR3 is TGTGCCAGCTCACCAAGTCACAGCCAGTCCTACGAGCAGTACTTC. It codes for CASSPSHSQSYEQYF.

This chain connects TRBV15 to TRBJ1-1, with 9 bases lining up with TRBD1. Germline V lookup: CDR1 LNHNV, CDR2 YYDKDF (reference sequence). V was pared by 3 bases and J by 6 bases, with 11 bases of the junction left unmatched. The CDR3 has 16 residues. CDR3 coding DNA: TGTGCCACCAGCAGGGGGACAGGGACTAACATGGCTGAAGCTTTCTTT. Translated, it gives CATSRGTGTNMAEAFF.

The chain couples TRBV28 to TRBJ2-1; tentative D call: TRBD2 (5 bases). This CDR3 comprises 13 residues. Germline values: CDR1 MDHEN, CDR2 SYDVKM. V was cut by 8 bases and J by 8 bases, with 16 bases left in between. The CDR3 loop reads CASGRTGRDEQFF. The DNA of the CDR3 is TGTGCCAGCGGCCGGACTGGGCGTGATGAGCAGTTCTTC.

V usage is TRBV14 and J usage is TRBJ2-5; 11 bases align to TRBD2. The trim removed 6 bases at V and 5 bases at J, leaving 20 bases unmatched. The CDR3 runs 19 residues. CDR1 SGHDN and CDR2 FVKESK come from the germline V gene. CDR3 sequence reads: CASRATGTSGASGWETQYF. For the CDR3, the DNA is TGTGCCAGCAGAGCTACCGGGACTAGCGGAGCTAGCGGTTGGGAGACCCAGTACTTC.

This chain links TRBV29-1 with TRBJ2-3, with D tentatively TRBD1 or TRBD2 (5 bases each). The germline V gene has CDR1 SQVTM and CDR2 ANQGSEA. Between the trimmed V and J ends, which lost 7 bases and 1 base, there was a span of 12 bases. CDR3 length equals 13 residues. The CDR3: CSGDLGGTDTQYF. DNA of the CDR3: TGCAGCGGGGACCTAGGGGGCACAGATACGCAGTATTTT.

The chain joins TRBV15 to TRBJ1-5; D gene ambiguous. Germline CDR1 and CDR2: LNHNV and YYDKDF (reference sequence). V dropped 0 bases and J dropped 1 base, with 7 bases sitting between them. This CDR3 comprises 15 residues. CDR3 protein: CATSRDTRSNQPQHF. CDR3 sequence (DNA): TGTGCCACCAGCAGAGATACAAGAAGCAATCAGCCCCAGCATTTT.

This chain joins TRBV30 and TRBJ1-6; 8 positions match TRBD1. V trimming: 3 bases; J trimming: 7 bases; junction bases outside the gene matches: 8. This CDR3 is 15 amino acids long. Germline V gene data show CDR1 as GTSNPN and CDR2 as SVGIG (reference sequence). CDR3: CAWRGRGPQNSPLHF. For the CDR3, the DNA is TGTGCCTGGAGGGGCAGGGGGCCCCAAAATTCACCCCTCCACTTT.

A single count supports this clone. This chain connects TRBV7-2 to TRBJ2-1, with D perhaps matching TRBD2 (6 bases). Trimming stripped 1 base from V and 4 bases from J, with 14 bases between. Germline-derived CDR1 and CDR2 are SGHTA and FQGNSA. This CDR3 spans 16 amino acids. The CDR3 reads CASSLDGRRGYNEQFF. The CDR3 DNA is TGTGCCAGCAGCTTAGATGGGAGGCGCGGATACAATGAGCAGTTCTTC.

This sequence joins TRBV30 and TRBJ1-1, with TRBD1 as a possible D gene (6 bases). Germline CDR1 reads GTSNPN; CDR2 reads SVGIG (reference sequence). This CDR3 has 14 residues. The V gene lost 1 base and the J gene lost 3 bases, with 12 bases spanning the gap. As DNA, the CDR3 is TGTGCCTGGAGTGAGACAGGACTATACACTGAAGCTTTCTTT. This sequence encodes CAWSETGLYTEAFF.

The chain recombines TRBV5-1 with TRBJ1-1; D unresolved. Looked up from germline, CDR1 is SGHRS and CDR2 is YFSETQ. The ends were cut back, 1 base at V and 1 base at J, with 8 bases in the middle. CDR3 size: 14 residues. The CDR3 protein is CASSLRPENTEAFF. Written as DNA, the CDR3 is TGCGCCAGCAGCTTGAGGCCGGAGAACACTGAAGCTTTCTTT.

CDR3 DNA: TGTGCCAGCAGCCGGGACAGGTCCACAACTAATGAAAAACTGTTTTTT. Translated: CASSRDRSTTNEKLFF. The chain has TRBV5-4 and TRBJ1-4; TRBD1 matches at 8 bases. V was pared by 4 bases and J by 0 bases, with 5 bases of the junction left unmatched. Germline V gene lookup returns CDR1 SGHNT and CDR2 YYREEE (reference sequence). CDR3 length: 16 residues.

The chain joins TRBV10-3 to TRBJ1-1; D gene ambiguous. CDR1 is ENHRY, CDR2 SYGVKD, per germline. V was clipped by 4 bases and J by 3 bases, with 18 bases between them. The CDR3 extends over 16 amino acids. The CDR3 DNA is TGTGCCATCAGTGGGGCCCCCCGAGAGGGCGACACTGAAGCTTTCTTT. Encoded protein: CAISGAPREGDTEAFF.

This chain uses TRBV18 with TRBJ1-1; no reliable D call. Germline CDR1 KGHSH, CDR2 LQKENI. The V end lost 0 bases, the J end lost 5 bases, and 10 bases lay between the germline ends. The CDR3 is 14 residues long. This CDR3 is CASSPPGRETEAFF. The CDR3 nucleotides read TGTGCCAGCTCACCACCGGGAAGGGAGACTGAAGCTTTCTTT.

This clone was counted only a few times. V usage is TRBV2 and J usage is TRBJ2-7; 12 nucleotides match TRBD2. In germline, CDR1 is SNHLY, CDR2 FYNNEI. With 7 bases clipped from V and 6 bases from J, the junction kept 7 bases outside the gene matches. The CDR3 runs to 14 residues. The CDR3 nucleotides are TGTGCCAGCACTGCACTAGCGGGAGGATTCGAGCAGTACTTC. This gives the protein CASTALAGGFEQYF.

J is TRBJ2-7 and V is TRBV6-1; D gene uncertain. Trimming took 8 bases from V and 3 from J, leaving 8 bases between them. CDR3 length equals 11 residues. Germline CDR1 MNHNS, CDR2 SASEGT. The CDR3 protein is CASFGFYEQYF. The CDR3, as DNA: TGTGCCAGCTTTGGATTCTACGAGCAGTACTTC.

J is TRBJ2-5 and V is TRBV6-1, with D possibly TRBD2 on 6 matching bases. The DNA end is a closer match to TRBJ2-7, so the J assignment may be wrong. Germline-derived CDR1 and CDR2 are MNHNS and SASEGT. CDR3 length: 15 amino acids. The CDR3 region has the DNA TGTGCCAGCAGTGAAGCGGAGGAGGGGTCCTACGAGCAGTACTTC. The encoded protein is CASSEAEEGSYEQYF.

The chain links TRBV6-1 to TRBJ2-7; the D gene is possibly TRBD2 (5 bases). Germline-derived CDR1 and CDR2 are MNHNS and SASEGT. The CDR3 has 11 residues. V was clipped by 8 bases and J by 3 bases, with 8 bases between them. CDR3 bases: TGTGCCAGCGCGGAGGTCTACGAGCAGTACTTC. The encoded protein is CASAEVYEQYF.